The sequence of this TCR beta chain was determined in a study of shared clonotypes between healthy human individuals. Only CD45RO-negative cells positively selected for CCR7 counted as naive CD8 cells, so terminally differentiated effector memory CD45RA+ cells were excluded. Profiling relied on immunoSEQ multiplex PCR, and the TCRdb table lists in-frame clones only, not all of them. The sample holds 500,000 to 700,000 clones, about 95% seen once. Trimming cost V 1 base and J 3 bases, with 10 bases left between them. The CDR3 is 15 residues long. Germline CDR1 and CDR2: LNHDA and SQIVND (reference sequence).

Sequenced: naive CD8+ T cells sorted from blood. This TCR derives from a woman younger than 45 in good health. The V call is TRBV19, the J call TRBJ2-1, with D unclear. In nucleotides, the CDR3 is TGTGCCAGTAGTATAGTGGAAGTGGGCTACAATGAGCAGTTCTTC. It translates to CASSIVEVGYNEQFF. Supplemented by reference TRBV19 and TRBJ2-1, the full variable domain reads DGGITQSPKYLFRKEGQNVTLSCEQNLNHDAMYWYRQDPGQGLRLIYYSQIVNDFQKGDIAEGYSVSREKKESFPLTVTSAQKNPTAFYLCASSIVEVGYNEQFFGPGTRLTVL.